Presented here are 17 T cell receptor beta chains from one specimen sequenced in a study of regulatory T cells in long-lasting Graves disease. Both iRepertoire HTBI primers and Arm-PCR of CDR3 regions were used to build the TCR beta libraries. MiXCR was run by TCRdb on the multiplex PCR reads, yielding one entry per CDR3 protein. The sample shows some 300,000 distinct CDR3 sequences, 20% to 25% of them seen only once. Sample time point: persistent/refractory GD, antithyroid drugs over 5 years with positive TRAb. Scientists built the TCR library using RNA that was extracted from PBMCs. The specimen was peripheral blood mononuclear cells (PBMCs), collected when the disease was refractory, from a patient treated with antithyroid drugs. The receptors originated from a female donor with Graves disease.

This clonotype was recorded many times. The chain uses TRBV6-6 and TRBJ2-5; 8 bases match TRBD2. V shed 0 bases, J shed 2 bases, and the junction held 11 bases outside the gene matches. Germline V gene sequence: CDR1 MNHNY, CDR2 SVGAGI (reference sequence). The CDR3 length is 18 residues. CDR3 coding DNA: TGTGCCAGCAGTTACTCGCGGATGGCGAGCGGGGGACAAGAGACCCAGTACTTC. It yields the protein CASSYSRMASGGQETQYF.

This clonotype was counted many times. CDR3 region: CSLSGPSSQETQYF. CDR3 coding DNA: TGCAGCCTAAGCGGACCATCGAGCCAAGAGACCCAGTACTTC. The chain employs TRBV20-1 and TRBJ2-5, with D maybe TRBD2 (5 bases). The CDR3 covers 14 residues. Germline assignment: CDR1 DFQATT and CDR2 SNEGSKA (reference sequence).

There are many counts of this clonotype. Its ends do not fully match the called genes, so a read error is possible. The chain's CDR3 is CASSLAGGYEQYF. The DNA of the CDR3 is TGTGCCAGCAGTTTAGCGGGAGGTTATGAGCAGTACTTC. The chain combines TRBV7-9 with TRBJ2-7; TRBD2 matches 10 bases. Germline V gene data show CDR1 as SEHNR and CDR2 as FQNEAQ (reference sequence). This CDR3 comprises 13 residues.

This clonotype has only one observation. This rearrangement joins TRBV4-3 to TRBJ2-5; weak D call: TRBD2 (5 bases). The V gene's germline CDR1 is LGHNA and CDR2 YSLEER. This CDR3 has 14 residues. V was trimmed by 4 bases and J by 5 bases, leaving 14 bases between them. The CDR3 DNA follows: TGCGCCAGCAGCCCAACCACGTCGGGGGAGACCCAGTACTTC. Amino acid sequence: CASSPTTSGETQYF.

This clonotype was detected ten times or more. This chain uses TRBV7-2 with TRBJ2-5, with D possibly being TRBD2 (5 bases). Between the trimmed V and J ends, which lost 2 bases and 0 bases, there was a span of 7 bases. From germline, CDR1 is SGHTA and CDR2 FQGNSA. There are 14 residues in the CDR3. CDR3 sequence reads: CASSLSGYQETQYF. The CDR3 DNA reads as TGTGCCAGCAGCTTATCGGGGTACCAAGAGACCCAGTACTTC.

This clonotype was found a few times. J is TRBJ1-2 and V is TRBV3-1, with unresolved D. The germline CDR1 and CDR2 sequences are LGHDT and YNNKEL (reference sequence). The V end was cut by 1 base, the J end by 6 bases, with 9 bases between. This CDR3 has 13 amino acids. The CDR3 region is CASSQGTENGYTF. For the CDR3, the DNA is TGTGCCAGCAGCCAAGGGACGGAGAATGGCTACACCTTC.

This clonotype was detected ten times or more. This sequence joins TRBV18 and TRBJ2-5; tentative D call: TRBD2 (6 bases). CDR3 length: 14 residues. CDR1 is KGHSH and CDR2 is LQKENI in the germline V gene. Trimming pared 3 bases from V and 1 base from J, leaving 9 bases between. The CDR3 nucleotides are TGTGCCAGCTCACCTACTAGCAGCCAAGAGACCCAGTACTTC. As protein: CASSPTSSQETQYF.

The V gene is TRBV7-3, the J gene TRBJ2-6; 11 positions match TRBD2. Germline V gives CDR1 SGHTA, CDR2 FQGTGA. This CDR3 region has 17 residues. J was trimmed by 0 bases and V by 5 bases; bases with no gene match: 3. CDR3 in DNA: TGTGCCAGCAGCCGCACTAGCGGGGGCTCTGGGGCCAACGTCCTGACTTTC. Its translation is CASSRTSGGSGANVLTF.

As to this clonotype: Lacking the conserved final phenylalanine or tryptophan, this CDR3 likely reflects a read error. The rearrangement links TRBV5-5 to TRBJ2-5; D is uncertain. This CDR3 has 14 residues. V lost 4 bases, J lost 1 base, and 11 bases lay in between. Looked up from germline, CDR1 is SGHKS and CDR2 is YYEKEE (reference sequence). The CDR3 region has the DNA TGTGCCAGCAGCAGCCGTTTGGCCCAAGAGACCCAGTACCTC. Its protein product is CASSSRLAQETQYL.

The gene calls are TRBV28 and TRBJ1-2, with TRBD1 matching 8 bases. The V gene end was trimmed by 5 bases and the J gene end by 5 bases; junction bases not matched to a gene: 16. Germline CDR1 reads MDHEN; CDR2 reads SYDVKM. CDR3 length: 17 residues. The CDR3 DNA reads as TGTGCCAGCAGTGAGTGGGGGACAGGATACGGCCGATATGGCTACACCTTC. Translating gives CASSEWGTGYGRYGYTF.

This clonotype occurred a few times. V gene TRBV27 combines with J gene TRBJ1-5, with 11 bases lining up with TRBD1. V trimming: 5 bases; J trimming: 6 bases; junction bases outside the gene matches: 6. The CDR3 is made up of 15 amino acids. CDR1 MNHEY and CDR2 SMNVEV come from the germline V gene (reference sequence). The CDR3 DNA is TGTGCCAGCAGTCGGGACAGGGGGGTCTTTCAGCCCCAGCATTTT. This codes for CASSRDRGVFQPQHF.

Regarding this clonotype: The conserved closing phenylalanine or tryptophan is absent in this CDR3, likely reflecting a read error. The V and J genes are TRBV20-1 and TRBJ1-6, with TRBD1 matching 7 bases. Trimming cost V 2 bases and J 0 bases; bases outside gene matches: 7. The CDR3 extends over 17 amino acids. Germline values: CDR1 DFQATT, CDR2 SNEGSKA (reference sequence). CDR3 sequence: CSARLGQASSYNSPLHI. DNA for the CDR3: TGCAGTGCTAGACTAGGACAGGCGAGCTCCTATAATTCACCCCTCCACATT.

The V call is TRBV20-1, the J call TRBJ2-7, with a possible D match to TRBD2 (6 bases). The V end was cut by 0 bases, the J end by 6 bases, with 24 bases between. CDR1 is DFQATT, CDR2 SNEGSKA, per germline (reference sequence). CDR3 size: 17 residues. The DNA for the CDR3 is TGCAGTGCTAGAGACCGGCTTCTGGGGGGAGTTCCCCCCGAGCAGTACTTC. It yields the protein CSARDRLLGGVPPEQYF.

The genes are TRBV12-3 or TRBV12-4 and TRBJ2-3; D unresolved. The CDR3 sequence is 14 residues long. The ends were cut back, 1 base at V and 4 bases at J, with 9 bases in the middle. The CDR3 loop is CASSLGVPSDTQYF. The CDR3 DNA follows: TGTGCCAGCAGTTTAGGTGTCCCGTCAGATACGCAGTATTTT.

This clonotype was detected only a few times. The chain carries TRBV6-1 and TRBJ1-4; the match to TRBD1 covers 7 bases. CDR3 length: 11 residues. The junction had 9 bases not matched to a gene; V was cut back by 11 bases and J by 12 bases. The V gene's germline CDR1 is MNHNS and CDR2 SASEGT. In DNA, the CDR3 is TGTGCCGCAAGAGACAGGGACGAACTGTTTTTT. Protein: CAARDRDELFF.

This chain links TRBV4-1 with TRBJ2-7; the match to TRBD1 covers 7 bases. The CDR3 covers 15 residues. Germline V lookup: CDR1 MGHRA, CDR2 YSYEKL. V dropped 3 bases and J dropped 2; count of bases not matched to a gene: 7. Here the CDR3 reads CASSQEDRTPYEQYF. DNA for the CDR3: TGCGCCAGCAGCCAGGAGGACAGGACTCCCTACGAGCAGTACTTC.

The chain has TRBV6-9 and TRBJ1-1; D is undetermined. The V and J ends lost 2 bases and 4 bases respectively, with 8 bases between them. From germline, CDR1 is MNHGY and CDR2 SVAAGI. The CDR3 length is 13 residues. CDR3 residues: CASSYLEGTEAFF. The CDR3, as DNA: TGTGCCAGCAGTTATCTCGAGGGCACTGAAGCTTTCTTT.